The 10 T cell receptor beta chains given below trace back to one sample, sequenced in a study of T cell responses to AZD1222 COVID-19 vaccine. Repertoires were generated with immunoSEQ multiplex PCR, while TCRdb's copy carries only in-frame clones and drops some. In the table there are 150,000 or so clones, around nine tenths of which are singletons. Material: peripheral blood, obtained on day 0 of AZD1222 vaccination. These receptors came from an adult in good health.

In DNA, the CDR3 is TGTGCCAGCAGCTTAGGATGGCTCGGACAGGGGGCAAACGAGCAGTACTTC. This encodes CASSLGWLGQGANEQYF. The chain employs TRBV7-6 and TRBJ2-7; 11 bases map to TRBD1. This CDR3 comprises 17 residues. V trimming: 1 base; J trimming: 5 bases; junction bases outside the gene matches: 10. CDR1 SGHVS and CDR2 FNYEAQ come from the germline V gene.

The rearrangement uses TRBV29-1 and TRBJ2-3; 9 bases fit TRBD2. The J segment lost 4 bases and the V segment lost 7 bases, leaving 9 bases of the junction unmatched. CDR1 and CDR2 from the germline V gene are SQVTM and ANQGSEA. The CDR3 consists of 14 residues. The CDR3 sequence: CSGRALAGADTQYF. CDR3 nucleotides: TGCAGCGGCCGGGCTTTAGCGGGAGCAGATACGCAGTATTTT.

This chain links TRBV5-8 with TRBJ2-6, with TRBD1 as a possible D gene (6 bases). V lost 0 bases, J lost 2 bases, and 6 bases lay in between. Germline V CDR1 and CDR2: SGHTS, YDEGEE. There are 15 residues in the CDR3. CDR3 nucleotides: TGTGCCAGCAGCTTGGACAGGGCTGGGGCCAACGTCCTGACTTTC. This codes for CASSLDRAGANVLTF. Full variable domain (rest looked up from reference TRBV5-8 and TRBJ2-6): EAGVTQSPTHLIKTRGQQATLRCSPISGHTSVYWYQQALGLGLQFLLWYDEGEERNRGNFPPRFSGRQFPNYSSELNVNALELEDSALYLCASSLDRAGANVLTFGAGSRLTVL.

In its sample, this clone was seen a few times. The gene calls are TRBV7-3 and TRBJ1-2; D unresolved. Trimming pared 5 bases from V and 0 bases from J, leaving 13 bases between. CDR1 SGHTA and CDR2 FQGTGA come from the germline V gene. The CDR3 length is 15 residues. Written as DNA, the CDR3 is TGTGCCAGCAGCCTCTCCCCGTTAGCTAACTATGGCTACACCTTC. It translates to CASSLSPLANYGYTF. The entire variable domain, with the rest obtained from reference TRBV7-3 and TRBJ1-2, is as follows: GAGVSQTPSNKVTEKGKYVELRCDPISGHTALYWYRQSLGQGPEFLIYFQGTGAADDSGLPNDRFFAVRPEGSVSTLKIQRTERGDSAVYLCASSLSPLANYGYTFGSGTRLTVV.

V usage is TRBV5-1 and J usage is TRBJ2-1; 9 bases are a match to TRBD1. V was pared by 7 bases and J by 6 bases, with 11 bases of the junction left unmatched. Germline V gives CDR1 SGHRS, CDR2 YFSETQ. The CDR3 length is 15 residues. This CDR3 reads CASSSTGGGLNEQFF. DNA for the CDR3: TGCGCCAGCTCCTCGACAGGGGGGGGACTCAATGAGCAGTTCTTC.

The chain carries TRBV13 and TRBJ2-7; 8 nucleotides agree with TRBD2. V shed 5 bases and J 8 bases; nucleotides not matched to a gene: 17. Germline V gene data show CDR1 as PRHDT and CDR2 as FYEKMQ (reference sequence). CDR3 length: 16 amino acids. The CDR3 bases are TGTGCCAGCAGCACACGTAGAAGCGGGGGAACCTTCCAGCAGTACTTC. This gives the protein CASSTRRSGGTFQQYF. The full variable domain, completed using reference TRBV13 and TRBJ2-7, is AAGVIQSPRHLIKEKRETATLKCYPIPRHDTVYWYQQGPGQDPQFLISFYEKMQSDKGSIPDRFSAQQFSDYHSELNMSSLELGDSALYFCASSTRRSGGTFQQYFGPGTRLTVT.

The rearrangement joins TRBV2 to TRBJ2-3, with 9 positions matching TRBD2. CDR1 is SNHLY and CDR2 is FYNNEI in the germline V gene. The CDR3 has 15 amino acids. The V gene end was trimmed by 8 bases and the J gene end by 3 bases; junction bases not matched to a gene: 9. The CDR3 loop reads CASFSGSRVTDTQYF. The DNA for the CDR3 is TGTGCCAGCTTTAGCGGGAGTCGAGTAACAGATACGCAGTATTTT.

This chain uses TRBV7-2 with TRBJ2-7; 8 bases agree with TRBD2. J lost 2 bases, V lost 7 bases, and 10 bases had no gene match. Germline lookup yields CDR1 SGHTA and CDR2 FQGNSA. The CDR3 sequence is 15 residues long. Written as DNA, the CDR3 is TGTGCCAGCACCGGGGGGGGGCGTACCCCCTACGAGCAGTACTTC. Protein sequence: CASTGGGRTPYEQYF.

The chain uses TRBV5-4 and TRBJ2-3; TRBD1 matches 9 bases. The trim removed 3 bases at V and 5 bases at J, leaving 4 bases unmatched. Germline CDR1 SGHNT, CDR2 YYREEE (reference sequence). The length of the CDR3 is 14 residues. In DNA, the CDR3 is TGTGCCAGCAGCTCGCGGACAGGGGAAGATACGCAGTATTTT. Amino acids: CASSSRTGEDTQYF.

The gene calls are TRBV19 and TRBJ1-5, with D unresolved. This CDR3 region has 13 residues. Per the germline V gene, CDR1 is LNHDA and CDR2 is SQIVND (reference sequence). V lost 2 bases and J 5 bases, leaving 7 bases between the germline ends. The CDR3 loop is CASSIRRDQPQHF. The CDR3 DNA reads as TGTGCCAGTAGTATAAGGAGGGATCAGCCCCAGCATTTT.